This TCR beta chain derives from a study of T-cell reconstitution after alpha-beta-depleted transplantation in children. Study-wide results and caveats: Reportedly, only several hundred clones from non-depleted graft cells drove alpha-beta T-cell counts at about two months. When one year had passed after transplant, most T-cell counts and diversity came from newly produced T cells.

This clonotype occurred many times. Its matching antigen is unknown. The library targeted TCRbeta and was prepared with unique molecular identifiers. Using its own MiXCR run on the PCR reads, TCRdb lists one record per CDR3 protein. The sample lists 330,000 or so distinct CDR3 sequences, nearly 8% occurring once. The CDR3 has 12 amino acids. V was clipped by 1 base and J by 4 bases, with 4 bases between them. The germline CDR1 and CDR2 sequences are DFQATT and SNEGSKA (reference sequence). Here the sequenced sample was peripheral blood, taken 360 days after TCRalphabeta/CD19-depleted stem cell transplant. The genes are TRBV20-1 and TRBJ2-2; D gene ambiguous. The TCR originated in a female patient aged 2-9 years who had a stem cell transplant for Fanconi anemia, so the T cells may come from the graft donor. Here the CDR3 reads CSARAGTGELFF. DNA for the CDR3: TGCAGTGCTAGAGCGGGCACCGGGGAGCTGTTTTTT.